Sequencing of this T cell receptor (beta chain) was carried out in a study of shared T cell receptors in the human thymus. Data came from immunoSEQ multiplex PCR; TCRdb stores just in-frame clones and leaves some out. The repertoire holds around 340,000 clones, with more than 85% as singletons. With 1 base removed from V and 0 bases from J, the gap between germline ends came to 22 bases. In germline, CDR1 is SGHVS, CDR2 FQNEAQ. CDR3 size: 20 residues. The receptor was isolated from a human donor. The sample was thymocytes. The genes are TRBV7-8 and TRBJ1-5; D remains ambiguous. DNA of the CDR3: TGTGCCAGCAGCTTAGTGCAACAGAAAACAGACTTTTATAGCAATCAGCCCCAGCATTTT. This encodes CASSLVQQKTDFYSNQPQHF.